A selection of T cell receptor beta chains follows, all from one sample in a study of blood T cell repertoires in COVID-19. Some clones are missing from TCRdb's copy, which holds only in-frame ones; the method was immunoSEQ multiplex PCR. The table has nearly 250,000 clones, roughly 85% seen once; the top ten hold 9.1%. The specimen was PBMCs or T cells enriched from blood (not recorded which). These receptors were collected from a woman in her forties or fifties with acute COVID-19. Each CDR3 is given with its conserved first and last residue. The D gene is left open where the match is weak. Only some rows state a clone size, as once, few, many or a class for expanded clones.

>TRBV6-5|NA|TRBJ1-2|NA
TGTGCCAGCAAAGCAGGGTTCGGAGGCTACACCTTC
CASKAGFGGYTF
>TRBV5-4|NA|TRBJ1-4|NA
TGTGCCAGCAGCTTGACAGGGTTTAATGAAAAACTGTTTTTT
CASSLTGFNEKLFF
>TRBV30|TRBD2|TRBJ2-7|NA
TGTGCCTGGAGACTAGCGGGGGGCCACGAGCAGTACTTC
CAWRLAGGHEQYF
>TRBV7-3|TRBD1|TRBJ1-5|once
TGTGCCAGCAGTCTAACGGGACAGGGGGATCAGCCCCAGCATTTT
CASSLTGQGDQPQHF
>TRBV6-6|TRBD1|TRBJ1-5|NA
TGTGCCAGCATTGACAGGGAAAGCAATCAGCCCCAGCATTTT
CASIDRESNQPQHF
>TRBV20-1|TRBD1|TRBJ1-2|NA
TGCAGTGCTAGTCCTCCGGGACAGGGGGCCTATGGCTACACCTTC
CSASPPGQGAYGYTF
>TRBV6-4|NA|TRBJ1-4|NA
TGTGCCAGCAGTGACTCGGATTCAGGTCGGGAAAAACTGTTTTTT
CASSDSDSGREKLFF
>TRBV18|NA|TRBJ1-2|many
TGTGCCAGCTCACAGCCGGGACATGGAGAGGGCTACACCTTC
CASSQPGHGEGYTF
>TRBV10-3|NA|TRBJ1-6|NA
TGTGCCATCAGTGGGACAGCCATTGGTTCACCCCTCCACTTT
CAISGTAIGSPLHF
>TRBV11-3|NA|TRBJ1-1|once
TGTGCCAGCAGCTTCGACAGCATGAACACTGAAGCTTTCTTT
CASSFDSMNTEAFF
>TRBV4-1|NA|TRBJ1-2|NA
TGCGCCAGCAGAGAAGGAGGGAACTATGGCTACACCTTC
CASREGGNYGYTF
>TRBV19|TRBD1|TRBJ1-1|NA
TGTGCCAGTAGCGACAGGGGTTGGACTGAAGCTTTCTTT
CASSDRGWTEAFF
>TRBV12-5|NA|TRBJ2-5|NA
TGTGCTAGTGGTTTGGAAACGGGGACCCAGTACTTC
CASGLETGTQYF
>TRBV19|NA|TRBJ1-4|NA
TGTGCCAGTAGTATAAGGGGCCCAGGTGAAAAACTGTTTTTT
CASSIRGPGEKLFF
>TRBV7-9|NA|TRBJ1-4|NA
TGTGCCAGCAGCGGGGACACCCCGAGAGGTTACGGTAATGAAAAACTGTTTTTT
CASSGDTPRGYGNEKLFF
>TRBV9|TRBD2|TRBJ2-2|NA
TGTGCCAGCAGTCACCCTCCTAGCGGATACACCGGGGAGCTGTTTTTT
CASSHPPSGYTGELFF
>TRBV7-9|NA|TRBJ1-5|NA
TGTGCCAGCAGCCAGGGGAGTTCGGAGCAGCCCCAGCATTTT
CASSQGSSEQPQHF
>TRBV5-1|TRBD2|TRBJ2-1|few
TGCGCCAGCAGACGGGGACTAGATTCTAATGAGCAGTTCTTC
CASRRGLDSNEQFF
>TRBV5-1|TRBD1|TRBJ2-4|NA
TGCGCCAGCAGCTTGGCCTCAATGACAGGGGACATTCAGTACTTC
CASSLASMTGDIQYF
>TRBV9|NA|TRBJ1-6|NA
TGTGCCAGCAGCCCCCAGGGTTTAGAGAATTCACCCCTCCACTTT
CASSPQGLENSPLHF
>TRBV5-5|TRBD2|TRBJ2-1|NA
TGTGCCAGCAGCTCTCTAGCGGGGGCACTCTACAATGAGCAGTTCTTC
CASSSLAGALYNEQFF
>TRBV5-5|TRBD2|TRBJ2-3|NA
TGTGCCAGCGCCCGGGGGGGAGAAGATACGCAGTATTTT
CASARGGEDTQYF
>TRBV2|TRBD1|TRBJ1-4|NA
TGTGCCAGCAATCGAGGGGCGGGACAGGTCGTTAATGAAAAACTGTTTTTT
CASNRGAGQVVNEKLFF
>TRBV20-1|TRBD1|TRBJ1-1|NA
TGCAGTGCTAGTACAGGGGACACTGAAGCTTTCTTT
CSASTGDTEAFF
>TRBV9|TRBD1|TRBJ1-1|NA
TGTGCCAGCAGCGTAGCGGCAGGGGGTTTCGGCATGAACACTGAAGCTTTCTTT
CASSVAAGGFGMNTEAFF
>TRBV30|TRBD1|TRBJ1-1|NA
TGTGCCTGGACCGCGACAGGGGTGAACACTGAAGCTTTCTTT
CAWTATGVNTEAFF
>TRBV30|NA|TRBJ1-6|NA
TGTGCCTGGAGTTCCCCCCCAGGTTCACCCCTCCACTTT
CAWSSPPGSPLHF
>TRBV18|NA|TRBJ2-7|NA
TGTGCCAGCACCACAGGAAGCTCCTACGAGCAGTACTTC
CASTTGSSYEQYF
>TRBV11-2|TRBD1|TRBJ1-2|once
TGTGCCAGCAGCAACGGACAGGTGTTCTATGGCTACACCTTC
CASSNGQVFYGYTF
>TRBV7-9|TRBD1|TRBJ1-2|NA
TGTGCCAGCAGCTTTGACAGGGGCGGTGGCTACACCTTC
CASSFDRGGGYTF
>TRBV4-1|NA|TRBJ1-1|NA
TGCGCCAGCAGCCAAGATCCCGGGAGCACTGAAGCTTTCTTT
CASSQDPGSTEAFF
>TRBV7-9|TRBD1|TRBJ2-3|NA
TGTGCCAGCAGCGCTACGGTAGGGGGCCTAGATACGCAGTATTTT
CASSATVGGLDTQYF
>TRBV4-3|NA|TRBJ1-1|NA
TGCGCCAGCAGCCAAGACTCGTTCTCGGGGGTGGGCACTGAAGCTTTCTTT
CASSQDSFSGVGTEAFF
>TRBV19|NA|TRBJ1-6|NA
TGTGCCAGTAGTATTGGGACTAATAATTCACCCCTCCACTTT
CASSIGTNNSPLHF
>TRBV25-1|NA|TRBJ2-7|NA
TGTGCCAGCAGTGAATCCCTCACGGGTCCTCTCGGGCAGTACTTC
CASSESLTGPLGQYF
>TRBV20-1|TRBD1|TRBJ1-5|NA
TGCAGTGCTAGTAGGAGGGGGCGACTTTACAATCAGCCCCAGCATTTT
CSASRRGRLYNQPQHF
>TRBV24-1|NA|TRBJ2-2|once
TGTGCCACCAGTGCCAGGGACGGGGAGCTGTTTTTT
CATSARDGELFF